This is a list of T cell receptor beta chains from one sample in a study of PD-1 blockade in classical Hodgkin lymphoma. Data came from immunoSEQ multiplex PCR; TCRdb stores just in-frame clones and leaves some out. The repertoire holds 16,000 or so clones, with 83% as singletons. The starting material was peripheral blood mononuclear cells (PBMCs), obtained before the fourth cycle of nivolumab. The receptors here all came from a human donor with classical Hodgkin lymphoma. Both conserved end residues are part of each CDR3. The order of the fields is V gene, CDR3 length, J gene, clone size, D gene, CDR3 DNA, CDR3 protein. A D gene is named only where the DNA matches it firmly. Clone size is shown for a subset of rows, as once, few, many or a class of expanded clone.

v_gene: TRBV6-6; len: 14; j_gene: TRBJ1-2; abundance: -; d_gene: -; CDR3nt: TGTGCCAGCAGTTACAGGGACGGAGTATCGGGCTACACCTTC; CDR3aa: CASSYRDGVSGYTF
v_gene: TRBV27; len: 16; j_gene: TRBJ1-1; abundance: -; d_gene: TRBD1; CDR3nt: TGTGCCAGCAGTCCTGGGACAGGGAGGGGTGGGACTGAAGCTTTCTTT; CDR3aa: CASSPGTGRGGTEAFF
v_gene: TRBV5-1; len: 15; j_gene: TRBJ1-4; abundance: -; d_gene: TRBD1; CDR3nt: TGCGCCAGCAGCACAGGACAGGGGGGGAGTGAAAAACTGTTTTTT; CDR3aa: CASSTGQGGSEKLFF
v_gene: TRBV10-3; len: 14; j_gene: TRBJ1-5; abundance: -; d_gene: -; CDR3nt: TGTGCCATCAGTGGGTTGGGAGGGGGTCAGCCCCAGCATTTT; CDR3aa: CAISGLGGGQPQHF
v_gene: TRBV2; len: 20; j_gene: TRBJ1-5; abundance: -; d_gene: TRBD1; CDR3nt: TGTGCCAGCAGTGATCCGGAGGGGGCGCAGGGAGCCTATAGCAATCAGCCCCAGCATTTT; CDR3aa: CASSDPEGAQGAYSNQPQHF
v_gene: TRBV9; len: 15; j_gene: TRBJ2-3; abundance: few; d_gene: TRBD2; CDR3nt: TGTGCCAGCAGGTCGGCGGGGGGGGCGACAGATACGCAGTATTTT; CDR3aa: CASRSAGGATDTQYF
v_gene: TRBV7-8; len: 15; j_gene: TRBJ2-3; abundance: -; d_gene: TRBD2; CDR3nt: TGTGCCAGCAGCTTTGCTAGCGGCGGCACAGATACGCAGTATTTT; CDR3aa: CASSFASGGTDTQYF
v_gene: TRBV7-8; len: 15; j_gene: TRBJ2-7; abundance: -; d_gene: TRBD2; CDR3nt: TGTGCCAGCAGCCAGACTAGCGGGGGAACCTACGAGCAGTACTTC; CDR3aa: CASSQTSGGTYEQYF
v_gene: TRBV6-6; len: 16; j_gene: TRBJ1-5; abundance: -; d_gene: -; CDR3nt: TGTGCCATCAAGGCTGGGCCCGGGGGAAGCAATCAGCCCCAGCATTTT; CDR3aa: CAIKAGPGGSNQPQHF
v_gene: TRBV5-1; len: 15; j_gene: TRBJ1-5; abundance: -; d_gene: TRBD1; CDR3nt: TGCGCCAGCAGCGCAGGGGGCACCGGCAATCAGCCCCAGCATTTT; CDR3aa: CASSAGGTGNQPQHF
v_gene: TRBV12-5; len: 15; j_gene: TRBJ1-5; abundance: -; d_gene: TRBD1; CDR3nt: TGTGCTAGTGGTCCAGGGGGCGGGGGCAATCAGCCCCAGCATTTT; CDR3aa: CASGPGGGGNQPQHF
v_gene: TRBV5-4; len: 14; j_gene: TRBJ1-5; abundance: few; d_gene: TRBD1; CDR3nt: TGTGCCAGCAGCCTGGCAGGGGGTAATCAGCCCCAGCATTTT; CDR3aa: CASSLAGGNQPQHF
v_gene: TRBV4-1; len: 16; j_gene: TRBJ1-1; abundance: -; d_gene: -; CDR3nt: TGCGCCAGCAGCCAAGAAAGCTTGACAGGGAACACTGAAGCTTTCTTT; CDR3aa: CASSQESLTGNTEAFF
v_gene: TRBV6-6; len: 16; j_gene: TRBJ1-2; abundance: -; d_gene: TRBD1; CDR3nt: TGTGCCAGCAGTTACTCAGGGGACAGGGGACACTATGGCTACACCTTC; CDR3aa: CASSYSGDRGHYGYTF
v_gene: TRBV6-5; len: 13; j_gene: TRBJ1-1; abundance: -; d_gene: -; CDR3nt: TGTGCCAGCAGTTACTCGAAAGGGTCTTTAGCTTTCTTT; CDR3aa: CASSYSKGSLAFF
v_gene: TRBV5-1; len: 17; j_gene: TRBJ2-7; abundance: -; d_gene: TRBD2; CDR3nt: TGCGCCAGCAGCTCAACTAGCGGGGGGGCAATAGGAAGCAAGCAGTACTTC; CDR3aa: CASSSTSGGAIGSKQYF
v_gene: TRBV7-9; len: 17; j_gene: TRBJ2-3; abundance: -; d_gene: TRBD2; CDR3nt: TGTGCCAGCAGCTACCTGGGACTAGCGGGGGGTATGGATACGCAGTATTTT; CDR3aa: CASSYLGLAGGMDTQYF
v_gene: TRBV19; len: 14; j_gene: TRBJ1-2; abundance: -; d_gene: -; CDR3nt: TGTGCCAGTAGTATCTGGGGGCTGGCGGATGGCTACACCTTC; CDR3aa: CASSIWGLADGYTF
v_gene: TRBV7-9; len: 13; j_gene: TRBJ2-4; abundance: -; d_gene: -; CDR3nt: TGTGCCAGCGAGCTCTCTGGAGGAAACATTCAGTACTTC; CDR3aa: CASELSGGNIQYF
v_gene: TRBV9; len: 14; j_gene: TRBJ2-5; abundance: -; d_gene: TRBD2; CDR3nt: TGTGCCAGCAGCGTAGCGGGGGGGCAAGAGACCCAGTACTTC; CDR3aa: CASSVAGGQETQYF
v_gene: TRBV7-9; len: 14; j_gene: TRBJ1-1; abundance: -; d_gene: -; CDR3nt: TGTGCCAGCAGCCTATTAGGGGCGGACACTGAAGCTTTCTTT; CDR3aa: CASSLLGADTEAFF
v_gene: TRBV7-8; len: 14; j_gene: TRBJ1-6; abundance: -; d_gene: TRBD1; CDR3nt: TGTGCCAGCTCCAGGGGACAGGGTAGTTCACCCCTCCACTTT; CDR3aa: CASSRGQGSSPLHF
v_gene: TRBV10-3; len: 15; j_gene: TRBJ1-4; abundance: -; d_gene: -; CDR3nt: TGTGCCATCAGTGACAAGGGGGAGGGAGGCGAAAAACTGTTTTTT; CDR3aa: CAISDKGEGGEKLFF
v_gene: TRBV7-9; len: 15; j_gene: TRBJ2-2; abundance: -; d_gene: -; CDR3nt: TGTGCCAGCAGCTCAGGGGGACTGTTGGCCGGGGAGCTGTTTTTT; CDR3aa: CASSSGGLLAGELFF
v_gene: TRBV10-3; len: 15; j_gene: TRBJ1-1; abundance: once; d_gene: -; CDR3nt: TGTGCCATCAGTGTTACGGGGATCAAGAACACTGAAGCTTTCTTT; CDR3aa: CAISVTGIKNTEAFF
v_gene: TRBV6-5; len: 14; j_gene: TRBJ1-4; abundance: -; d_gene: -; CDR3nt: TGTGCCAGCAGGCCGACAGGACCGAATGAAAAACTGTTTTTT; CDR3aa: CASRPTGPNEKLFF
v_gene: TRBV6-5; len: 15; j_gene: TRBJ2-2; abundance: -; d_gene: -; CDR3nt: TGTGCCAGCAGGACCGGGGGGCCGGGCACCGGGGAGCTGTTTTTT; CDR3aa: CASRTGGPGTGELFF
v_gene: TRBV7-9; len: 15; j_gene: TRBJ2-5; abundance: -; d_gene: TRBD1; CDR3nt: TGTGCCAGCAGCTTAGACAGGGGTTCCAAGGAGACCCAGTACTTC; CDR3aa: CASSLDRGSKETQYF
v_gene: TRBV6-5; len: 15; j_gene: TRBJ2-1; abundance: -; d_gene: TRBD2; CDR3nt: TGTGCCAGCCGGGGGACTAGCGGATTATACAATGAGCAGTTCTTC; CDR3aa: CASRGTSGLYNEQFF
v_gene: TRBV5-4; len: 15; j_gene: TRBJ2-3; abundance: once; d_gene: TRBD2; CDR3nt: TGTGCCAGCAGCGGGGGACTAGCCAATACAGATACGCAGTATTTT; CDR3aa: CASSGGLANTDTQYF
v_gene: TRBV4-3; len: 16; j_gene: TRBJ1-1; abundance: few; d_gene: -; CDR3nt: TGCGCCAGCAGCCAAGATCATGGGGGGCAGAACACTGAAGCTTTCTTT; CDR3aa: CASSQDHGGQNTEAFF
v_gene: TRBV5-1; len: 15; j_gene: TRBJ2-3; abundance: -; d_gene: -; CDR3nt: TGCGCCAGCAGCTTGATGGGACCAAGCACAGATACGCAGTATTTT; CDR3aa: CASSLMGPSTDTQYF
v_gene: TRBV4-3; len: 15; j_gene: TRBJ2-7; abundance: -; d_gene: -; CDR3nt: TGCGCCAGCAGCCAAGAATTTGTGGCCTTCTACGAGCAGTACTTC; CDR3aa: CASSQEFVAFYEQYF
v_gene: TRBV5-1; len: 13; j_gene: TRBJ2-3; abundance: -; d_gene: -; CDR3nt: TGCGCCAGCAGCTTGGAGGGGATAGGTACGCAGTATTTT; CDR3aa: CASSLEGIGTQYF
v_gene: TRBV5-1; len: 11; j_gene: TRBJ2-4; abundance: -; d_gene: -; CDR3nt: TGCGCCAGCAGCTTGGGGGGACAAGCGTACTTC; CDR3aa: CASSLGGQAYF
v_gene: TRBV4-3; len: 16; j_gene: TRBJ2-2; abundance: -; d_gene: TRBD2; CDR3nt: TGCGCCAGCAGCCAAGTGTACAGCGGGGGGCCCGGGGAGCTGTTTTTT; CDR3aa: CASSQVYSGGPGELFF
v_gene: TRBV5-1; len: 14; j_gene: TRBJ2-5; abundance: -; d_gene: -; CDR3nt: TGCGCCAGCAGCCCTGGGACCGTTCAAGAGACCCAGTACTTC; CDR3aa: CASSPGTVQETQYF
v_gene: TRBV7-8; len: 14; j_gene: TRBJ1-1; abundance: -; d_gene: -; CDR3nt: TGTGCCAGCAGCTTAGTAGACAGGACCACTGAAGCTTTCTTT; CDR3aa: CASSLVDRTTEAFF
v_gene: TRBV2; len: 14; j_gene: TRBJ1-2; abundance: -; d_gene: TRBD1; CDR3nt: TGTGCCAGCAGACCGTCAGGGGGCGCTCATGGCTACACCTTC; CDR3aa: CASRPSGGAHGYTF